The entry that follows covers one T cell receptor beta chain sequence. Measured with immunoSEQ multiplex PCR; TCRdb has only the in-frame clones, and not every one. The profile covers around 110,000 clones, with roughly 90% appearing a single time and approximately 1.7% taken by the ten largest. The data belong to a study of PD-L1 blockade in urothelial cancer. On the study more broadly: Blood analyses occurred 3 weeks (second dose) and 6 weeks post treatment start.

Documented time point: peripheral blood 6 weeks after treatment start. Per the germline V gene, CDR1 is SQVTM and CDR2 is ANQGSEA. Trimming removed 6 bases from V and 8 bases from J, with 19 bases in between. The CDR3 length is 13 residues. The receptor was derived from a man aged 60 to 69 with urothelial cancer. The J gene is TRBJ1-2, the V gene TRBV29-1; tentatively, D is TRBD1 (5 bases). This sample comprised PBMCs, obtained around atezolizumab (anti-PD-L1) treatment. CDR3 bases: TGCAGCGTCCCGGACATTCCGATTGACGGCTACACCTTC. Protein product: CSVPDIPIDGYTF.